This TCR beta chain was identified in a study of cytomegalovirus exposure and HLA in healthy donors. Vbeta (60) and Jbeta (13) primers were used in the PCR. Data came from immunoSEQ multiplex PCR; TCRdb stores just in-frame clones and leaves some out. The sample shows about 82,000 clones, around 68% of them seen only once. This CDR3 is built from 13 residues. Per the germline V gene, CDR1 is SQVTM and CDR2 is ANQGSEA. Trimming removed 7 bases from V and 1 base from J, with 13 bases in between. Sequenced input: PBMCs. The source of this sequence is a man aged 25 to 40 in good health and CMV-seropositive. The chain combines TRBV29-1 with TRBJ1-1; D might be TRBD1 (5 bases). The CDR3 loop is CSATSRENTEAFF. The CDR3 DNA reads as TGCAGCGCCACCAGCAGGGAGAACACTGAAGCTTTCTTT.